This entry lists 18 T cell receptor beta chains sequenced from one sample in a study of CD8+ T cells in alopecia areata. Treatment given: oral pan-JAK inhibitor, 5-10 mg twice daily. In each case, RNA was isolated and then reverse transcribed into cDNA as the sequencing template. Method: immunoSEQ multiplex PCR; TCRdb's copy keeps in-frame clones and lacks some. This repertoire shows about 250,000 clones, roughly 60% found once; its top ten account for around 0.92%. The sample consisted of CD4+ T cells sorted from blood, taken around week 54, from a patient treated with tofacitinib. The receptors stem from a human donor with alopecia areata.

The chain recombines TRBV9 with TRBJ2-1, with no clear D. Per the germline V gene, CDR1 is SGDLS and CDR2 is YYNGEE. Trimming took off 0 bases at V and 6 bases at J, with 7 bases between the two ends. This CDR3 spans 13 amino acids. CDR3 nucleotide sequence: TGTGCCAGCAGCGTAGGTCCGTTCAATGAGCAGTTCTTC. As protein: CASSVGPFNEQFF.

About this clone: Within the sample, other DNA sequences also encode this same CDR3. The V and J genes are TRBV4-3 and TRBJ1-5; 7 bases are shared with TRBD1. Germline loops: CDR1 LGHNA, CDR2 YSLEER. V shed 0 bases and J 7 bases; nucleotides not matched to a gene: 6. The length of the CDR3 is 15 residues. The CDR3 DNA reads as TGCGCCAGCAGCCAAGATTGGACAGGTAACCAGCCCCAGCATTTT. Protein sequence: CASSQDWTGNQPQHF.

The chain links TRBV6-1 to TRBJ2-7; 11 positions match TRBD1. Germline V lookup: CDR1 MNHNS, CDR2 SASEGT. The CDR3 is 15 amino acids. The V gene end was trimmed by 4 bases and the J gene end by 5 bases; junction bases not matched to a gene: 7. Written as DNA, the CDR3 is TGTGCCAGCAGTGCCCCGGGACAGGGGGATGACGAGCAGTACTTC. Translating gives CASSAPGQGDDEQYF.

CDR3 region: CASSESLGEYGYTF. The CDR3 bases are TGTGCCAGCAGTGAATCGCTAGGGGAATATGGCTACACCTTC. This chain connects TRBV25-1 to TRBJ1-2; possibly TRBD1 for D (5 bases). The CDR3 runs to 14 residues. Trimming pared 1 base from V and 5 bases from J, leaving 11 bases between. Germline V gene data show CDR1 as MGHDK and CDR2 as SYGVNS.

This clone has just a few counts. The chain recombines TRBV29-1 with TRBJ1-1; TRBD1 agrees at 7 bases. The J segment lost 4 bases and the V segment lost 7 bases, leaving 6 bases of the junction unmatched. The CDR3 loop spans 12 amino acids. Germline V gene data show CDR1 as SQVTM and CDR2 as ANQGSEA. The CDR3 nucleotides read TGCAGCGGGAACAGGGGCGGCACTGAAGCTTTCTTT. Encoded protein: CSGNRGGTEAFF.

This clone was observed a handful of times. Other DNA sequences of this sample code for an identical CDR3. The chain has TRBV14 and TRBJ2-5; no firm D call. The V gene lost 2 bases and the J gene lost 5 bases, with 6 bases spanning the gap. CDR1 and CDR2 (germline): SGHDN, FVKESK. This CDR3 is 12 amino acids long. CDR3 in DNA: TGTGCCAGCAGCCAAAATCGCGAGACCCAGTACTTC. Translated: CASSQNRETQYF.

The chain links TRBV25-1 to TRBJ1-6; 8 nucleotides align to TRBD1. The CDR3 runs 13 residues. The V and J ends lost 9 bases and 6 bases, in that order; junction bases with no gene match: 4. Germline V gene sequence: CDR1 MGHDK, CDR2 SYGVNS. CDR3 residues: CASPGQGNSPLHF. In nucleotides, the CDR3 is TGTGCCAGTCCCGGACAGGGTAATTCACCCCTCCACTTT.

This clone was counted only a few times. The chain combines TRBV9 with TRBJ2-2; TRBD2 matches 9 bases. CDR1 is SGDLS, CDR2 YYNGEE, per germline. The length of the CDR3 is 14 residues. J gave up 6 bases and V 3 bases, and 3 bases lay outside the gene matches. CDR3 in DNA: TGTGCCAGCAGCGGGACTAGCGAGTCCGGGGAGCTGTTTTTT. This gives the protein CASSGTSESGELFF.

This clone was observed a handful of times. The chain carries TRBV25-1 and TRBJ2-2; tentatively, D is TRBD1 (6 bases). The CDR3 contains 15 residues. V lost 8 bases to trimming and J lost 1 base, with 14 bases between them. From germline, CDR1 is MGHDK and CDR2 SYGVNS. This CDR3 is CASLRQTGNTGELFF. CDR3 sequence (DNA): TGTGCCAGCTTACGCCAGACAGGGAACACCGGGGAGCTGTTTTTT.

The chain combines TRBV5-4 with TRBJ2-4, with TRBD1 matching 7 bases. After removal of 4 bases from V and 1 base from J, the junction contained 2 bases not matched to a gene. The CDR3 spans 14 residues. Germline CDR1 SGHNT, CDR2 YYREEE (reference sequence). Here the CDR3 DNA reads TGTGCCAGCAGCACGGGACAGGCCAAAAACATTCAGTACTTC. It encodes CASSTGQAKNIQYF. The full variable domain, in which reference TRBV5-4 and TRBJ2-4 provide the parts outside the CDR3, is ETGVTQSPTHLIKTRGQQVTLRCSSQSGHNTVSWYQQALGQGPQFIFQYYREEENGRGNFPPRFSGLQFPNYSSELNVNALELDDSALYLCASSTGQAKNIQYFGAGTRLSVL.

The rearrangement joins TRBV7-2 to TRBJ2-6; D ambiguous. The germline V gene encodes CDR1 SGHTA and CDR2 FQGNSA. The CDR3 totals 16 residues. Trimming shortened V by 1 base and J by 3 bases, and 10 bases separated the two germline ends. The CDR3 loop is CASSLVGGFGANVLTF. The CDR3 DNA follows: TGTGCCAGCAGCTTAGTCGGTGGCTTTGGGGCCAACGTCCTGACTTTC.

This sequence joins TRBV29-1 and TRBJ2-2; D is undetermined. V was pared by 7 bases and J by 5 bases, with 11 bases between. The CDR3 is 12 residues long. Germline values: CDR1 SQVTM, CDR2 ANQGSEA. The CDR3 DNA follows: TGCAGCGGTACAGATTTTACCGGGGAGCTGTTTTTT. It is translated as CSGTDFTGELFF.

This clone came up a few times. This sequence joins TRBV30 and TRBJ2-1; D unclear. The V gene lost 5 bases and the J gene lost 0 bases, with 11 bases spanning the gap. The germline gives CDR1 GTSNPN, CDR2 SVGIG (reference sequence). The CDR3 consists of 14 residues. The CDR3 spells CAWDLVSSYNEQFF. Written as DNA, the CDR3 is TGTGCCTGGGACCTAGTCAGCTCCTACAATGAGCAGTTCTTC.

In its sample, this clone was seen a few times. V usage is TRBV2 and J usage is TRBJ2-7, with TRBD2 matching over 16 bases. Germline V CDR1 and CDR2: SNHLY, FYNNEI. The CDR3 totals 18 residues. V was clipped by 6 bases and J by 2 bases; unmatched bases: 10. CDR3 sequence (DNA): TGTGCCAGCAGCCCGATGGGACTAGCGGGGGGGCACACCTACGAGCAGTACTTC. Encoded protein: CASSPMGLAGGHTYEQYF.

The chain couples TRBV5-1 to TRBJ1-1; the D gene is possibly TRBD1 (5 bases). The CDR3 loop spans 14 amino acids. Trimming pared 3 bases from V and 3 bases from J, leaving 12 bases between. The germline V gene encodes CDR1 SGHRS and CDR2 YFSETQ. CDR3 amino acids: CASSSHDRDTEAFF. As DNA, the CDR3 is TGCGCCAGCAGCTCCCACGACAGAGACACTGAAGCTTTCTTT.

The rearrangement links TRBV9 to TRBJ2-3; unclear D gene. The CDR3 is 9 residues long. Trimming pared 7 bases from V and 7 bases from J, leaving 4 bases between. Per germline, CDR1 SGDLS and CDR2 YYNGEE. This CDR3 reads CASGNTQYF. The CDR3 DNA is TGTGCCAGCGGTAATACGCAGTATTTT.

This clone came up a few times. The CDR3 reads CAISEFTNTDTQYF. The DNA for the CDR3 is TGTGCCATCAGTGAGTTTACTAACACAGATACGCAGTATTTT. This chain uses TRBV10-3 with TRBJ2-3; D remains unclear. This CDR3 is built from 14 residues. Germline CDR1 ENHRY, CDR2 SYGVKD. V shed 1 base and J shed 2 bases, with 7 bases lying between them.

This clone has just a few counts. The chain is built from TRBV15 and TRBJ2-6, with 8 bases matching TRBD2. CDR3 length: 17 residues. CDR1 and CDR2 from the germline V gene are LNHNV and YYDKDF (reference sequence). Trimming at V came to 4 bases and at J to 0 bases, leaving 5 bases not matched to a gene. CDR3 amino acids: CATSKQRGNSGANVLTF. As DNA, the CDR3 is TGTGCCACCAGCAAACAGCGGGGGAACTCTGGGGCCAACGTCCTGACTTTC.